One and the same sample provided the 5 T cell receptor beta chains below, sequenced in a study of OX40 agonist ivuxolimab in advanced cancers. Some clones are missing from TCRdb's copy, which holds only in-frame ones; the method was immunoSEQ multiplex PCR. Of approximately 59,000 clones listed, approximately 80% are singletons. Material: CD4+ or CD8+ T cells sorted from blood, obtained in a trial of the OX40 agonist ivuxolimab. These receptors originate from an adult with an advanced solid tumor such as melanoma, head and neck, liver or kidney cancer.

The V call is TRBV28, the J call TRBJ2-1; possibly TRBD2 for D (6 bases). Trimming cost V 2 bases and J 9 bases, with 17 bases left between them. The germline V gene encodes CDR1 MDHEN and CDR2 SYDVKM. This CDR3 spans 15 amino acids. The CDR3 here is CASSLPGTSSSEQFF. DNA of the CDR3: TGTGCCAGCAGTTTACCCGGGACTTCTTCCAGTGAGCAGTTCTTC.

CDR3 sequence reads: CASSPGSSYEQYF. The CDR3 DNA sequence: TGTGCCAGCAGTCCCGGGTCTAGCTACGAGCAGTACTTC. The rearrangement links TRBV27 to TRBJ2-7; D remains ambiguous. This CDR3 region has 13 residues. Germline CDR1 is MNHEY and CDR2 is SMNVEV (reference sequence). V dropped 5 bases and J dropped 3 bases, with 11 bases sitting between them.

This chain joins TRBV19 and TRBJ2-2, with 8 bases fitting TRBD2. From germline, CDR1 is LNHDA and CDR2 SQIVND (reference sequence). V trimming: 6 bases; J trimming: 5 bases; junction bases outside the gene matches: 5. The CDR3 runs to 14 residues. CDR3 protein: CASRNGLATGELFF. The CDR3 DNA reads as TGTGCCAGTAGAAATGGACTAGCAACCGGGGAGCTGTTTTTT.

The gene calls are TRBV4-1 and TRBJ2-5, with D possibly matching TRBD1 (5 bases). This CDR3 is 13 amino acids long. Germline lookup yields CDR1 MGHRA and CDR2 YSYEKL. Trimming left V 6 bases short and J 1 base short, with 9 bases between. For the CDR3, the DNA is TGCGCCAGCAGTCGGACATCCCAAGAGACCCAGTACTTC. It yields the protein CASSRTSQETQYF.

The genes are TRBV18 and TRBJ2-2, with D unresolved. This CDR3 has 14 residues. V lost 3 bases to trimming and J lost 4 bases, with 9 bases between them. The V gene's germline CDR1 is KGHSH and CDR2 LQKENI. In DNA form, the CDR3 reads TGTGCCAGCTCACCGGGAAGGACCACCGGGGAGCTGTTTTTT. Protein: CASSPGRTTGELFF.